Below, 20 T cell receptor beta chains from the same sample are listed, as sequenced in a study of blood T cells in healthy people across ages. A sample-barcoded 5' primer and a J-beta primer mix were used in a second PCR of about 7 to 12 cycles. TCRdb re-analysed the 5' RACE reads in MiXCR, keeping a single row per CDR3 protein. The top ten clones hold under 25% of a sample with around 710,000 distinct CDR3 sequences, more than 40% of them seen once. The sample consisted of blood. The receptor set was obtained from a woman aged 60-75 years in good health.

V and J are TRBV2 and TRBJ1-2; the D gene is possibly TRBD1 (6 bases). The CDR3 contains 14 residues. V was shortened by 6 bases and J by 2 bases, with 13 bases between the two germline ends. Looked up from germline, CDR1 is SNHLY and CDR2 is FYNNEI. The CDR3 DNA sequence: TGTGCCAGCAGGCGCGGGACATCAAACTATGGCTACACCTTC. Its translation is CASRRGTSNYGYTF.

As regards this clonotype: This may arise from a read error, as a much more abundant clone is one base away. This chain uses TRBV7-9 with TRBJ2-1; D possibly matches TRBD1 or TRBD2 (5 bases each). Between the trimmed V and J ends, which lost 0 bases and 5 bases, there was a span of 11 bases. Per germline, CDR1 SEHNR and CDR2 FQNEAQ (reference sequence). This CDR3 contains 15 residues. The CDR3 nucleotides are TGTGCCAGCAGCTTAGCGGGGGACCCCGACAATGAGCAGTTCTTC. Its protein product is CASSLAGDPDNEQFF.

As to this clonotype: Mismatch with germline at one junction end may stem from a read error. The chain employs TRBV10-3 and TRBJ2-1, with 12 bases lining up with TRBD2. CDR3 size: 15 residues. Germline V gives CDR1 ENHRY, CDR2 SYGVKD. The CDR3 is CTISDRLAGANEQFF. Here the CDR3 DNA reads TGTACCATCAGTGATAGACTAGCGGGGGCAAATGAGCAGTTCTTC.

The gene calls are TRBV15 and TRBJ2-3, with a weak D call TRBD1 (6 bases). Per the germline V gene, CDR1 is LNHNV and CDR2 is YYDKDF (reference sequence). CDR3 length equals 16 residues. Trimming left V 2 bases short and J 1 base short, with 13 bases between. This CDR3 is CATSRSRQVRTDTQYF. In DNA form, the CDR3 reads TGTGCCACCAGCAGATCCAGACAGGTGCGCACAGATACGCAGTATTTT.

In this sample, this clonotype turned up many times. The chain is built from TRBV27 and TRBJ2-6; maybe TRBD1 (5 bases). Looked up from germline, CDR1 is MNHEY and CDR2 is SMNVEV (reference sequence). The V gene lost 2 bases and the J gene lost 0 bases, with 14 bases spanning the gap. This CDR3 region has 18 residues. The CDR3 region is CASSLRNRMPSGANVLTF. As DNA, the CDR3 is TGTGCCAGCAGTTTAAGGAACAGGATGCCCTCTGGGGCCAACGTCCTGACTTTC.

The chain joins TRBV7-2 to TRBJ2-1; TRBD2 matches at 8 bases. The CDR3 is 15 amino acids. V was clipped by 8 bases and J by 9 bases; unmatched bases: 15. Germline values: CDR1 SGHTA, CDR2 FQGNSA. CDR3 nucleotides: TGTGCCAGCGGACCCCCGGGGAGCGGGAGTGCTGAGCAGTTCTTC. This gives the protein CASGPPGSGSAEQFF.

This clonotype was seen many times. V usage is TRBV20-1 and J usage is TRBJ2-4, with D perhaps matching TRBD2 (6 bases). There are 11 residues in the CDR3. In germline, CDR1 is DFQATT, CDR2 SNEGSKA (reference sequence). As DNA, the CDR3 is TGCGCCGGGAGAGGCAAAAACATTCAGTACTTC. It specifies CAGRGKNIQYF.

This chain's CDR3 is CSAGRAGNTGELFF. CDR3 coding DNA: TGCAGCGCCGGCCGGGCAGGGAACACCGGGGAGCTGTTTTTT. V is TRBV29-1 and J is TRBJ2-2, with D uncertain. This CDR3 is 14 amino acids long. Trimming pared 7 bases from V and 1 base from J, leaving 13 bases between. The germline V gene encodes CDR1 SQVTM and CDR2 ANQGSEA.

This clonotype was observed a few times. The chain is built from TRBV21-1 and TRBJ1-4; the DNA was not used to check the table's D call, TRBD1. TRBV21-1 is given as a pseudogene. The length of the CDR3 is 13 residues. CDR3 sequence reads: CASSSPDREKLFF. The CDR3 DNA follows: TGTGCCAGCAGCTCCCCGGACAGGGAAAAACTGTTTTTT.

The V and J genes are TRBV27 and TRBJ2-4; D is uncertain. The J call may be in error: the DNA end matches TRBJ2-5 better. CDR1 and CDR2 from the germline V gene are MNHEY and SMNVEV (reference sequence). The CDR3 has 13 amino acids. The CDR3 DNA follows: TGTGCCAGCAGTTTATCCACTGGCCAGACCCAGTACTTC. It codes for CASSLSTGQTQYF.

J is TRBJ2-3 and V is TRBV6-5, with a possible D match to TRBD2 (5 bases). Trimming shortened V by 6 bases and J by 2 bases, and 15 bases separated the two germline ends. Germline-derived CDR1 and CDR2 are MNHEY and SVGAGI. This CDR3 has 15 residues. In DNA, the CDR3 is TGTGCCAGCAGCTATGGGGATCGGGACACAGATACGCAGTATTTT. Protein sequence: CASSYGDRDTDTQYF.

This clonotype turned up a few times. This sequence joins TRBV5-1 and TRBJ2-6; D uncertain. This CDR3 has 16 residues. Germline V gene data show CDR1 as SGHRS and CDR2 as YFSETQ. V lost 0 bases to trimming and J lost 0 bases, with 7 bases between them. Here the CDR3 reads CASSLAFSSGANVLTF. As DNA, the CDR3 is TGCGCCAGCAGCTTGGCTTTTAGCTCTGGGGCCAACGTCCTGACTTTC.

This chain connects TRBV28 to TRBJ1-2, with TRBD1 as a possible D gene (6 bases). CDR3 length: 14 amino acids. Trimming pared 6 bases from V and 5 bases from J, leaving 16 bases between. In germline, CDR1 is MDHEN, CDR2 SYDVKM. CDR3 amino acids: CASSIGGSVYGYTF. The CDR3 DNA is TGTGCCAGCAGCATAGGGGGGAGCGTATATGGCTACACCTTC.

The chain carries TRBV28 and TRBJ2-1; 10 bases line up with TRBD2. This CDR3 has 15 residues. The V gene end was trimmed by 2 bases and the J gene end by 8 bases; junction bases not matched to a gene: 6. CDR1 is MDHEN, CDR2 SYDVKM, per germline. The CDR3 bases are TGTGCCAGCAGTTTACAGAGCGGGGGGGAAGATGAGCAGTTCTTC. Amino acid sequence: CASSLQSGGEDEQFF.

This clonotype was seen only a few times. The chain joins TRBV3-1 to TRBJ1-2, with a possible D match to TRBD1 (6 bases). V was trimmed by 5 bases and J by 7 bases, leaving 17 bases between them. Germline V gene data show CDR1 as LGHDT and CDR2 as YNNKEL (reference sequence). This CDR3 has 14 residues. The CDR3 bases are TGTGCCAGCAGCACGTTTTACAGGGAGAGTGGCTACACCTTC. The encoded protein is CASSTFYRESGYTF. Together with reference TRBV3-1 and TRBJ1-2, the CDR3 gives the full variable domain: DTAVSQTPKYLVTQMGNDKSIKCEQNLGHDTMYWYKQDSKKFLKIMFSYNNKELIINETVPNRFSPKSPDKAHLNLHINSLELGDSAVYFCASSTFYRESGYTFGSGTRLTVV.

CDR3 protein: CASTAARGHHQPQHF. The CDR3 coding sequence is TGTGCCAGCACGGCCGCGAGGGGGCATCATCAGCCCCAGCATTTT. The rearrangement joins TRBV2 to TRBJ1-5, with 7 bases aligning to TRBD1. The ends lost 7 bases at V and 5 bases at J; junction bases unmatched: 11. Germline CDR1 and CDR2: SNHLY and FYNNEI. The CDR3 is 15 amino acids.

The chain combines TRBV9 with TRBJ1-1, with 8 positions matching TRBD1. Trimming took 0 bases from V and 3 from J; bases not matched to a gene: 4. The V gene's germline CDR1 is SGDLS and CDR2 YYNGEE. The CDR3 is made up of 15 amino acids. This CDR3 is CASSVATTGDTEAFF. The CDR3 DNA reads as TGTGCCAGCAGCGTAGCGACGACAGGGGACACTGAAGCTTTCTTT.

This clonotype was detected a few times. V and J are TRBV11-1 and TRBJ2-7; D ambiguous. V lost 1 base to trimming and J lost 2 bases, with 12 bases between them. Germline-derived CDR1 and CDR2 are SGHAT and FQDESV (reference sequence). The length of the CDR3 is 15 residues. This CDR3 reads CASSLGTTTTYEQYF. CDR3 nucleotides: TGTGCCAGCAGCTTAGGGACCACGACCACCTACGAGCAGTACTTC.

This chain uses TRBV4-3 with TRBJ2-3; a weak D match, TRBD1 (5 bases). This CDR3 spans 17 amino acids. Germline assignment: CDR1 LGHNA and CDR2 YSLEER. The V gene lost 0 bases and the J gene lost 3 bases, with 16 bases spanning the gap. The CDR3 region is CASSQDPGGAGTDTQYF. In nucleotides, the CDR3 is TGCGCCAGCAGCCAAGACCCAGGTGGCGCAGGGACAGATACGCAGTATTTT.

The V call is TRBV10-3, the J call TRBJ1-2, with D perhaps TRBD1 (5 bases). The CDR3 has 15 amino acids. In germline, CDR1 is ENHRY, CDR2 SYGVKD. V was clipped by 8 bases and J by 5 bases, with 21 bases between them. The CDR3 region has the DNA TGTGCCATCGGCCGGGACCTTCTAGCGGGTTATGGCTACACCTTC. Translated, it gives CAIGRDLLAGYGYTF.